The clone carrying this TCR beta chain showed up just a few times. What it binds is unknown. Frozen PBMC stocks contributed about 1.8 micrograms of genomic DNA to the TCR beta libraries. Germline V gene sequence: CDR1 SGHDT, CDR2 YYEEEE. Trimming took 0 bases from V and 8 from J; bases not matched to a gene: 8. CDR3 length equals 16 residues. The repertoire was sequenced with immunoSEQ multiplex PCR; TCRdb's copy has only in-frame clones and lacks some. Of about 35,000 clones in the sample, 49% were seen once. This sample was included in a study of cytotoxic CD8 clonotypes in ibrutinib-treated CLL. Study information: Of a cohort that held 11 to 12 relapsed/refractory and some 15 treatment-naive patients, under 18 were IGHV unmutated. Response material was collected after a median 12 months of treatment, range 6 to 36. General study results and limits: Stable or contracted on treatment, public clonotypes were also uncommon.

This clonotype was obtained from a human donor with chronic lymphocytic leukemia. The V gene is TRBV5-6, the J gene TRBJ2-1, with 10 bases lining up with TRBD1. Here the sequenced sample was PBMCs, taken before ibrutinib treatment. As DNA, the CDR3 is TGTGCCAGCAGCTTGGCGGCGACAGGGGGCCGAGATGAGCAGTTCTTC. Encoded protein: CASSLAATGGRDEQFF.